These 12 T cell receptor beta chains were sequenced from one sample in a study of blood T cell repertoires in COVID-19. Data came from immunoSEQ multiplex PCR; TCRdb stores just in-frame clones and leaves some out. Among approximately 170,000 clones listed, 80% to 90% were seen once. Source material: peripheral blood. Receptors were obtained from a middle-aged man who had recovered from COVID-19.

The chain recombines TRBV6-1 with TRBJ2-2, with D perhaps TRBD2 (5 bases). The germline gives CDR1 MNHNS, CDR2 SASEGT. V lost 1 base to trimming and J lost 0 bases, with 9 bases between them. CDR3 size: 16 residues. CDR3 residues: CASSEGERSNTGELFF. CDR3 bases: TGTGCCAGCAGTGAAGGGGAGCGCTCGAACACCGGGGAGCTGTTTTTT.

The rearrangement uses TRBV5-6 and TRBJ2-1; TRBD2 agrees at 7 bases. The CDR3 spans 14 residues. After removal of 3 bases from V and 0 bases from J, the junction contained 0 bases not matched to a gene. Germline V CDR1 and CDR2: SGHDT, YYEEEE. CDR3 nucleotide sequence: TGTGCCAGCAGCTCGGGGGGCTCCTACAATGAGCAGTTCTTC. Translating gives CASSSGGSYNEQFF.

The rearrangement joins TRBV6-5 to TRBJ2-3; a weak D match, TRBD2 (5 bases). CDR3 length: 13 residues. With 2 bases removed from V and 10 bases from J, the gap between germline ends came to 13 bases. Germline CDR1 MNHEY, CDR2 SVGAGI. The CDR3 protein is CASSYDGKYAQYF. The CDR3 nucleotides are TGTGCCAGCAGTTACGACGGGAAGTATGCGCAGTATTTT.

The chain couples TRBV29-1 to TRBJ1-2; 10 nucleotides line up with TRBD1. The J segment lost 8 bases and the V segment lost 3 bases, leaving 6 bases of the junction unmatched. CDR1 and CDR2 from the germline V gene are SQVTM and ANQGSEA. The CDR3 extends over 13 amino acids. The CDR3 here is CSVEGQGYGGYTF. DNA for the CDR3: TGCAGCGTTGAGGGACAGGGGTATGGGGGCTACACCTTC.

V and J are TRBV7-6 and TRBJ2-3, with 11 bases identical to TRBD2. From germline, CDR1 is SGHVS and CDR2 FNYEAQ. The CDR3 totals 15 residues. V was pared by 5 bases and J by 4 bases, with 5 bases of the junction left unmatched. The DNA of the CDR3 is TGTGCCAGCAGCAAACTAGCGGGAGAGGCAGATACGCAGTATTTT. Translation: CASSKLAGEADTQYF.

The chain couples TRBV9 to TRBJ2-3, with TRBD2 matching over 8 bases. Germline V lookup: CDR1 SGDLS, CDR2 YYNGEE. CDR3 length: 14 residues. J gave up 4 bases and V 7 bases, and 8 bases lay outside the gene matches. In DNA, the CDR3 is TGTGCCAGCGACTCGGGACTAGTGTCAGATACGCAGTATTTT. It specifies CASDSGLVSDTQYF.

The gene calls are TRBV2 and TRBJ1-5; D ambiguous. CDR3 size: 14 residues. With 5 bases removed from V and 1 base from J, the gap between germline ends came to 9 bases. The germline CDR1 and CDR2 sequences are SNHLY and FYNNEI. CDR3 bases: TGTGCCAGCAGTTCGGTCGGGAGCAATCAGCCCCAGCATTTT. This translates into CASSSVGSNQPQHF.

This sequence joins TRBV6-5 and TRBJ2-5, with D hard to call. The V gene lost 7 bases and the J gene lost 3 bases, with 12 bases spanning the gap. CDR1 is MNHEY and CDR2 is SVGAGI in the germline V gene. The CDR3 contains 13 residues. The CDR3 nucleotides read TGTGCCAGCACCGCTAATGGAGAAGAGACCCAGTACTTC. It yields the protein CASTANGEETQYF.

The chain couples TRBV21-1 to TRBJ1-6. TRBV21-1 is designated a pseudogene. The CDR3 has 15 residues. CDR3 nucleotide sequence: TGTGCCAGCAGCAACAGCGAGCAACTTTATTCACCCCTCCACTTT. Translation: CASSNSEQLYSPLHF.

This clone was counted once. The J gene is TRBJ1-2, the V gene TRBV19, with TRBD1 matching 9 bases. Germline assignment: CDR1 LNHDA and CDR2 SQIVND (reference sequence). V trimming: 4 bases; J trimming: 4 bases; junction bases outside the gene matches: 1. The CDR3 spans 13 residues. CDR3 in DNA: TGTGCCAGTAGTAAACAGGGGGCCTATGGCTACACCTTC. Protein sequence: CASSKQGAYGYTF.

The chain links TRBV2 to TRBJ2-1, with TRBD2 matching over 10 bases. The CDR3 covers 14 residues. Germline V gene sequence: CDR1 SNHLY, CDR2 FYNNEI. This CDR3 reads CASGLARVGNEQFF. CDR3 nucleotide sequence: TGTGCATCGGGACTAGCGCGGGTTGGCAATGAGCAGTTCTTC.

The V call is TRBV5-4, the J call TRBJ1-1, with D unclear. The germline V gene has CDR1 SGHNT and CDR2 YYREEE (reference sequence). The CDR3 runs 15 residues. The ends were cut back, 4 bases at V and 3 bases at J, with 16 bases in the middle. CDR3 DNA sequence: TGTGCCAGCAGCCCCATAGGGAGGGAGGACACTGAAGCTTTCTTT. Residues: CASSPIGREDTEAFF.